Shown below are 22 T cell receptor beta chains from a single sample sequenced in a study of blood T cell repertoires in COVID-19. Sequencing was performed with immunoSEQ multiplex PCR; in TCRdb, only in-frame clones are kept and a portion is missing. The sample lists around 100,000 clones, roughly 87% occurring once. The sequenced material came from peripheral blood. These receptors all stem from a woman aged 50 to 65 with COVID-19, enrolled during active disease.

The CDR3 sequence: CASSPGTSAGNTIYF. The CDR3 DNA sequence: TGTGCCAGCTCACCCGGGACTTCGGCTGGAAACACCATATATTTT. The rearrangement uses TRBV18 and TRBJ1-3; the D gene is possibly TRBD1 (5 bases). CDR3 length equals 15 residues. Germline CDR1 is KGHSH and CDR2 is LQKENI. Trimming left V 3 bases short and J 2 bases short, with 11 bases between. Using reference TRBV18 and TRBJ1-3 for the parts outside the CDR3, the full variable domain is NAGVMQNPRHLVRRRGQEARLRCSPMKGHSHVYWYRQLPEEGLKFMVYLQKENIIDESGMPKERFSAEFPKEGPSILRIQQVVRGDSAAYFCASSPGTSAGNTIYFGEGSWLTVV.

This clone was observed a handful of times. V is TRBV6-2 or TRBV6-3 and J is TRBJ2-7; the D gene is possibly TRBD1 (5 bases). CDR1 MNHEY and CDR2 SVGEGT come from the germline V gene. The CDR3 contains 15 residues. Deletions cut 4 bases from V and 2 bases from J, with 15 bases between. This CDR3 is CASSLGHSSAYEQYF. DNA for the CDR3: TGTGCCAGCAGTTTAGGACATTCTTCGGCCTACGAGCAGTACTTC.

This clone showed up just a few times. The gene calls are TRBV30 and TRBJ1-1; D possibly corresponds to TRBD1 (5 bases). The V and J ends lost 0 bases and 6 bases respectively, with 14 bases between them. CDR1 and CDR2 (germline): GTSNPN, SVGIG (reference sequence). This CDR3 is 14 amino acids long. In DNA, the CDR3 is TGTGCCTGGAGTGTACCCCGCTTGGGGCCTGAAGCTTTCTTT. Protein: CAWSVPRLGPEAFF.

The V and J genes are TRBV28 and TRBJ2-7, with unresolved D. V was cut by 5 bases and J by 0 bases, with 11 bases left in between. There are 14 residues in the CDR3. Germline CDR1 MDHEN, CDR2 SYDVKM. The CDR3 nucleotides are TGTGCCAGCAGTCCTTCTGGCAGCTCCTACGAGCAGTACTTC. Protein product: CASSPSGSSYEQYF.

The V gene is TRBV27, the J gene TRBJ2-1; TRBD2 agrees at 7 bases. Germline V gene lookup returns CDR1 MNHEY and CDR2 SMNVEV (reference sequence). With 1 base clipped from V and 9 bases from J, the junction kept 3 bases outside the gene matches. The CDR3 runs 13 residues. The DNA of the CDR3 is TGTGCCAGCAGTTTATTCTGGGGGGGTGAGCAGTTCTTC. Protein: CASSLFWGGEQFF.

The rearrangement uses TRBV7-9 and TRBJ2-7; TRBD1 agrees at 8 bases. The CDR3 is 14 residues long. Unmatched junction bases numbered 4, after V lost 1 base and J lost 5 bases. CDR1 and CDR2 (germline): SEHNR, FQNEAQ (reference sequence). CDR3: CASSLVSRGHEQYF. In DNA, the CDR3 is TGTGCCAGCAGCTTAGTCTCCAGGGGGCACGAGCAGTACTTC.

The V call is TRBV13, the J call TRBJ1-2, with D perhaps TRBD1 (5 bases). The V and J ends lost 0 bases and 4 bases respectively, with 15 bases between them. Germline V lookup: CDR1 PRHDT, CDR2 FYEKMQ (reference sequence). The CDR3 contains 16 residues. The CDR3 nucleotides are TGTGCCAGCAGCTTAGGACAGGTAGGATCTTTCTATGGCTACACCTTC. Amino acids: CASSLGQVGSFYGYTF.

The chain has TRBV10-3 and TRBJ2-3, with 9 bases fitting TRBD2. V was pared by 0 bases and J by 4 bases, with 5 bases of the junction left unmatched. The CDR3 sequence is 16 residues long. Per the germline V gene, CDR1 is ENHRY and CDR2 is SYGVKD. This chain's CDR3 is CAISESGGGAPDTQYF. The CDR3, as DNA: TGTGCCATCAGTGAGTCGGGCGGGGGGGCCCCAGATACGCAGTATTTT.

The rearrangement joins TRBV3-1 (or the pseudogene TRBV3-2) to TRBJ1-1, with a possible D match to TRBD1 (6 bases). V dropped 3 bases and J dropped 3 bases, with 8 bases sitting between them. The CDR3 contains 13 residues. CDR1 is LGHDT and CDR2 is YNNKEL in the germline V gene (reference sequence). The CDR3 region is CASSQDRDTEAFF. CDR3 DNA: TGTGCCAGCAGCCAGGACAGAGACACTGAAGCTTTCTTT.

The V and J genes are TRBV9 and TRBJ1-4; perhaps TRBD1 as D (6 bases). This CDR3 contains 18 residues. The germline CDR1 and CDR2 sequences are SGDLS and YYNGEE. Trimming left V 2 bases short and J 0 bases short, with 17 bases between. The CDR3 DNA follows: TGTGCCAGCAGCGTGGGGGCAGGGGTTACTGCAACTAATGAAAAACTGTTTTTT. It codes for CASSVGAGVTATNEKLFF.

The chain uses TRBV6-5 and TRBJ1-5; D perhaps matches TRBD1 (6 bases). Germline values: CDR1 MNHEY, CDR2 SVGAGI. The V end was cut by 4 bases, the J end by 9 bases, with 10 bases between. The CDR3 consists of 12 residues. The DNA of the CDR3 is TGTGCCAGCAGTTTACCAGGGGCGCCCCAGCATTTT. It is translated as CASSLPGAPQHF.

As to this clone: The sample carries other DNA sequences with the same CDR3. V and J are TRBV19 and TRBJ1-5; tentatively, D is TRBD1 (6 bases). The CDR3 is made up of 14 amino acids. The germline CDR1 and CDR2 sequences are LNHDA and SQIVND (reference sequence). V lost 6 bases, J lost 1 base, and 10 bases lay in between. DNA of the CDR3: TGTGCCAGTAGAAACAGGGAGAGCAATCAGCCCCAGCATTTT. Translation gives CASRNRESNQPQHF.

The V gene is TRBV28, the J gene TRBJ1-2, with 7 bases lining up with TRBD1. The trim removed 6 bases at V and 4 bases at J, leaving 8 bases unmatched. Germline V gene sequence: CDR1 MDHEN, CDR2 SYDVKM. This CDR3 comprises 14 residues. Here the CDR3 reads CASRPQDRIYGYTF. The CDR3 bases are TGTGCCAGCAGACCGCAGGACAGGATCTATGGCTACACCTTC.

The chain employs TRBV29-1 and TRBJ1-2; D is ambiguous. Germline V gene sequence: CDR1 SQVTM, CDR2 ANQGSEA. The CDR3 runs 13 residues. V was cut by 0 bases and J by 3 bases, with 8 bases left in between. The CDR3 region is CSVEDSSYYGYTF. The CDR3 DNA reads as TGCAGCGTTGAAGATAGCTCTTACTATGGCTACACCTTC.

This chain links TRBV5-1 with TRBJ1-2; 8 bases agree with TRBD1. CDR1 and CDR2 from the germline V gene are SGHRS and YFSETQ. CDR3 size: 17 residues. The trim removed 0 bases at V and 2 bases at J, leaving 9 bases unmatched. CDR3 region: CASSLVAPGQENYGYTF. CDR3 bases: TGCGCCAGCAGCTTGGTAGCTCCGGGACAGGAGAACTATGGCTACACCTTC.

The V gene is TRBV5-5, the J gene TRBJ1-1; no firm D call. Germline CDR1 reads SGHKS; CDR2 reads YYEKEE (reference sequence). This CDR3 has 13 residues. Trimming pared 6 bases from V and 1 base from J, leaving 10 bases between. The CDR3 spells CASNRVGNTEAFF. The CDR3 DNA reads TGTGCCAGCAACCGGGTGGGGAACACTGAAGCTTTCTTT.

The rearrangement joins TRBV18 to TRBJ2-5, with D perhaps matching TRBD1 (6 bases). V was trimmed by 2 bases and J by 1 base, leaving 14 bases between them. The germline gives CDR1 KGHSH, CDR2 LQKENI. The CDR3 contains 16 residues. This CDR3 reads CASSPRTDLSQETQYF. CDR3 DNA: TGTGCCAGCTCACCAAGGACAGACCTTTCCCAAGAGACCCAGTACTTC.

This CDR3 reads CASSQGGLAGSSYNEQFF. CDR3 bases: TGTGCCAGCAGCCAGGGAGGACTAGCGGGTAGCTCCTACAATGAGCAGTTCTTC. The chain uses TRBV3-1 (or the pseudogene TRBV3-2) and TRBJ2-1; TRBD2 aligns across 11 bases. The germline CDR1 and CDR2 sequences are LGHDT and YNNKEL (reference sequence). The CDR3 length is 18 residues. Germline trimming cut 3 bases from V and 0 bases from J; bases unmatched to any gene: 7.

This chain connects TRBV6-5 to TRBJ1-1; possible D gene TRBD1, 5 bases. V was pared by 6 bases and J by 7 bases, with 15 bases between. The CDR3 has 13 amino acids. Germline V gives CDR1 MNHEY, CDR2 SVGAGI. Here the CDR3 DNA reads TGTGCCAGCAGGGTACAGGTTCCTTTTGAAGCTTTCTTT. This translates into CASRVQVPFEAFF.

The chain uses TRBV30 and TRBJ1-1; possibly TRBD1 for D (6 bases). The CDR3 spans 13 residues. Germline-derived CDR1 and CDR2 are GTSNPN and SVGIG (reference sequence). V was clipped by 2 bases and J by 2 bases, with 9 bases between them. CDR3 in amino acids: CAWSRDTNTEAFF. CDR3 nucleotides: TGTGCCTGGAGTCGGGACACAAACACTGAAGCTTTCTTT.

The J gene is TRBJ1-1, the V gene TRBV28; 7 bases are a match to TRBD1. The CDR3 runs to 15 residues. Germline V gene data show CDR1 as MDHEN and CDR2 as SYDVKM. After removal of 4 bases from V and 4 bases from J, the junction contained 9 bases not matched to a gene. The CDR3 protein is CASSSRDTGVTEAFF. The CDR3 nucleotides are TGTGCCAGCAGTTCCCGGGACACAGGGGTCACTGAAGCTTTCTTT.

This clone was counted once. The chain links TRBV3-1 (or the pseudogene TRBV3-2) to TRBJ2-5; 12 bases match TRBD2. The CDR3 runs to 15 residues. Germline V gene data show CDR1 as LGHDT and CDR2 as YNNKEL (reference sequence). The J segment lost 5 bases and the V segment lost 3 bases, leaving 4 bases of the junction unmatched. The CDR3 coding sequence is TGTGCCAGCAGCCACACTAGCGGGGGGAAGGAGACCCAGTACTTC. Amino acid sequence: CASSHTSGGKETQYF.